The 11 T cell receptor beta chains listed next were all sequenced from one sample in a study of tumor-infiltrating lymphocytes in primary liver carcinoma. The researchers produced TCR beta cDNA from approximately 540 ng total RNA with a constant-region primer. Employing slightly modified ARM-PCR, three nested multiplex PCR rounds were run, and these gave rise to the TCR beta libraries. For approximately 10 cycles apiece, the opening two PCR rounds ran with TRBV1-TRBV30 forward primers and a C-beta reverse primer. TCRdb recomputed calls from the multiplex PCR reads with MiXCR, one row per CDR3 protein. The sample consists of about 310,000 distinct CDR3 sequences, approximately 54% of them appearing once. Unsorted whole blood supplied the blood RNA, and germline DNA was isolated too. The sequenced sample consisted of peripheral blood. These receptors all come from a woman between 25 and 40 years old with primary liver carcinoma and hepatitis B virus infection.

In this sample, this clonotype turned up many times. The junction does not match germline at one end; this may be a read error. The chain recombines TRBV29-1 with TRBJ1-2; D might be TRBD1 (5 bases). The CDR3 totals 13 residues. Germline assignment: CDR1 SQVTM and CDR2 ANQGSEA. The CDR3 sequence is CSVDIGLNDGYTF. CDR3 nucleotides: TGCAGCGTGGACATAGGGCTTAACGATGGCTACACCTTC. Complete variable domain (other parts from reference TRBV29-1 and TRBJ1-2): SAVISQKPSRDICQRGTSLTIQCQVDSQVTMMFWYRQQPGQSLTLIATANQGSEATYESGFVIDKFPISRPNLTFSTLTVSNMSPEDSSIYLCSVDIGLNDGYTFGSGTRLTVV.

This clonotype was observed a handful of times. Being one base from a much bigger clone, this may be a read error. The rearrangement links TRBV11-2 to TRBJ2-1; TRBD2 might be the D (5 bases). Germline V gene lookup returns CDR1 SGHAT and CDR2 FQNNGV. CDR3 length equals 17 residues. V dropped 0 bases and J dropped 2 bases, with 14 bases sitting between them. The chain's CDR3 is CASSLDDRGSTYNEQFF. The CDR3 DNA follows: TGTGCCAGCAGCTTAGATGACCGGGGATCGACCTACAATGAGCAGTTCTTC.

Concerning this clonotype: This sequence may be a read error, since a much larger clone differs from it by one base. V and J are TRBV12-3 or TRBV12-4 and TRBJ2-7; tentatively, D is TRBD1 or TRBD2 (5 bases each). Trimming shortened V by 4 bases and J by 0 bases, and 16 bases separated the two germline ends. This CDR3 contains 16 residues. CDR3 region: CASSSSGIGASYEQYF. The CDR3 DNA is TGTGCCAGCAGTTCCTCCGGGATAGGGGCCTCCTACGAGCAGTACTTC.

The chain is built from TRBV5-1 and TRBJ2-3; no clear D. CDR3 size: 13 residues. CDR1 SGHRS and CDR2 YFSETQ come from the germline V gene. The V and J ends lost 4 bases and 6 bases respectively, with 12 bases between them. CDR3 sequence: CASSLLETDTQYF. CDR3 nucleotides: TGCGCCAGCAGCCTGCTGGAGACGGATACGCAGTATTTT.

Note on this clonotype: The conserved phenylalanine or tryptophan normally closing the CDR3 is absent here, so this likely arose from a read error. This rearrangement joins TRBV4-1 to TRBJ2-7; 7 nucleotides agree with TRBD2. CDR3 length: 15 residues. J lost 0 bases, V lost 1 base, and 3 bases had no gene match. CDR1 MGHRA and CDR2 YSYEKL come from the germline V gene. CDR3 in amino acids: CASSQVASGSYEQYI. For the CDR3, the DNA is TGCGCCAGCAGCCAAGTGGCTAGCGGCTCCTACGAGCAGTACATC.

On this clonotype: One base away lies a much larger clone, so this may be a sequencing read error. The chain employs TRBV12-3 or TRBV12-4 and TRBJ2-3; D unclear. CDR3 size: 15 residues. CDR3 coding DNA: TGTGCCAGCAGACCCGGAACGCTAAGCATAGATACGCAGTATTTT. It encodes CASRPGTLSIDTQYF.

The V call is TRBV5-1, the J call TRBJ2-2, with D perhaps TRBD2 (5 bases). The ends were cut back, 4 bases at V and 3 bases at J, with 10 bases in the middle. CDR3 size: 14 residues. Germline V lookup: CDR1 SGHRS, CDR2 YFSETQ. The CDR3, as DNA: TGCGCCAGCAGCCCTGACGGGGACACCGGGGAGCTGTTTTTT. This sequence encodes CASSPDGDTGELFF.

CDR3 sequence reads: CASTARQGPRETQYF. CDR3 in DNA: TGTGCCAGCACCGCAAGACAGGGGCCCCGGGAGACCCAGTACTTC. V is TRBV13 and J is TRBJ2-5; 8 nucleotides match TRBD1. V shed 7 bases, J shed 5 bases, and the junction held 12 bases outside the gene matches. CDR3 length equals 15 residues. Germline V gene lookup returns CDR1 PRHDT and CDR2 FYEKMQ (reference sequence).

The chain employs TRBV12-3 or TRBV12-4 and TRBJ2-3; TRBD2 matches 11 bases. V was pared by 11 bases and J by 1 base, with 8 bases of the junction left unmatched. CDR3 length equals 15 residues. CDR3 DNA sequence: TGTGCCGACAGAGGACTAGCGGGTCGCACAGATACGCAGTATTTT. Amino acid sequence: CADRGLAGRTDTQYF.

The sample holds a few counts of this clonotype. The chain uses TRBV6-1 and TRBJ2-3, with 9 bases matching TRBD2. The CDR3 loop spans 17 amino acids. V lost 7 bases, J lost 2 bases, and 13 bases stayed unmatched. The germline CDR1 and CDR2 sequences are MNHNS and SASEGT. The CDR3, as DNA: TGTGCCAGCATAAAAATTGTAGCGGGAGTATACACAGATACGCAGTATTTT. Its protein is CASIKIVAGVYTDTQYF.

With regard to this clonotype: The conserved phenylalanine or tryptophan is not found at the CDR3 terminus, so this likely reflects a read error. The chain combines TRBV12-3 or TRBV12-4 with TRBJ2-7; D is possibly TRBD2 (6 bases). CDR3 length: 14 residues. The V end was cut by 5 bases, the J end by 1 base, with 12 bases between. CDR3 DNA: TGTGCCAGCAGTGGGAGGACGGCGTCCTACGAGCAGTACTAC. Amino acids: CASSGRTASYEQYY.